A single sample is the source of the 16 T cell receptor beta chains below, sequenced in a study of cytomegalovirus exposure and HLA in healthy donors (dated by TCRdb to 2017 to 2019). The library was prepared using the immunoSEQ multiplex PCR assay. The multiplex PCR relied on a mix of 60 forward primers for TCR Vbeta segments and 13 reverse primers for TCR Jbeta segments. This is the immuneACCESS table as TCRdb keeps it, with only in-frame sequences that have V and J called. A part of the clones is gone; compared with another copy, unresolved V genes explain less than half, and the rest is unexplained. The table for this sample lists 200,000 to 250,000 clones; 70% of them were counted only once. The top ten clonotypes cover 2% to 3% of the sample. The sequencing input was PBMCs. These TCRs come from a man aged 40-49 years in good health and CMV-seropositive.

This clone was picked up a small number of times. This chain connects TRBV5-1 to TRBJ1-4; 10 nucleotides line up with TRBD1. CDR1 and CDR2 (germline): SGHRS, YFSETQ. Trimming cost V 4 bases and J 7 bases; bases outside gene matches: 1. This CDR3 region has 13 residues. The CDR3 protein is CASSRTGGEKLFF. CDR3 in DNA: TGCGCCAGCAGCAGGACAGGGGGTGAAAAACTGTTTTTT.

CDR3 DNA sequence: TGTGCCAGCGGGGGGGGCAGGGATACGCAGTATTTT. It translates to CASGGGRDTQYF. This chain connects TRBV2 to TRBJ2-3; D is perhaps TRBD2 (7 bases). Germline V gives CDR1 SNHLY, CDR2 FYNNEI. The CDR3 sequence is 12 residues long. V lost 8 bases and J 6 bases, leaving 12 bases between the germline ends.

In this sample, this clone turned up a few times. The V and J genes are TRBV11-3 and TRBJ2-1; 7 bases are shared with TRBD1. The junction had 9 bases not matched to a gene; V was cut back by 4 bases and J by 3 bases. Germline V CDR1 and CDR2: SGHNT, YENEEA. The CDR3 covers 16 residues. CDR3 in DNA: TGTGCCAGCAGCTCAGGGGGAAGGTCGGACTACAATGAGCAGTTCTTC. This encodes CASSSGGRSDYNEQFF.

The J gene is TRBJ1-1, the V gene TRBV11-1, with TRBD1 identical over 7 bases. The CDR3 spans 16 residues. Germline V gene sequence: CDR1 SGHAT, CDR2 FQDESV (reference sequence). The J segment lost 4 bases and the V segment lost 1 base, leaving 9 bases of the junction unmatched. The CDR3 protein is CASSLGGGAGSTEAFF. DNA of the CDR3: TGTGCCAGCAGCTTAGGAGGGGGCGCCGGATCCACTGAAGCTTTCTTT.

This clone was detected a few times. The CDR3 region has the DNA TGTGCCAGCAGTGAGGAGGGTTATAGCTCCTACGAGCAGTACTTC. The encoded protein is CASSEEGYSSYEQYF. The genes are TRBV2 and TRBJ2-7, with D maybe TRBD2 (6 bases). CDR3 length: 15 residues. V shed 3 bases and J shed 0 bases, with 12 bases lying between them. Germline-derived CDR1 and CDR2 are SNHLY and FYNNEI.

Here the CDR3 reads CASSPGTGGPPLHF. Here the CDR3 DNA reads TGTGCCAGCTCACCCGGGACAGGGGGCCCACCCCTCCACTTT. V usage is TRBV18 and J usage is TRBJ1-6; the match to TRBD1 covers 12 bases. V lost 3 bases to trimming and J lost 11 bases; unmatched junction nucleotides: 2. CDR3 length: 14 amino acids. The germline V gene encodes CDR1 KGHSH and CDR2 LQKENI. The whole variable domain, filled in from reference TRBV18 and TRBJ1-6, reads NAGVMQNPRHLVRRRGQEARLRCSPMKGHSHVYWYRQLPEEGLKFMVYLQKENIIDESGMPKERFSAEFPKEGPSILRIQQVVRGDSAAYFCASSPGTGGPPLHFGNGTRLTVT.

The V gene is TRBV2, the J gene TRBJ2-7, with 7 positions matching TRBD1. The V gene end was trimmed by 7 bases and the J gene end by 1 base; junction bases not matched to a gene: 4. The CDR3 totals 13 residues. Germline values: CDR1 SNHLY, CDR2 FYNNEI. The CDR3 reads CASNWDSSYEQYF. CDR3 sequence (DNA): TGTGCCAGCAATTGGGACAGTTCCTACGAGCAGTACTTC. Combining the CDR3 with reference TRBV2 and TRBJ2-7 gives the whole variable domain EPEVTQTPSHQVTQMGQEVILRCVPISNHLYFYWYRQILGQKVEFLVSFYNNEISEKSEIFDDQFSVERPDGSNFTLKIRSTKLEDSAMYFCASNWDSSYEQYFGPGTRLTVT.

This clone was detected a few times. The chain has TRBV19 and TRBJ2-5, with 11 positions matching TRBD1. The end of the DNA fits TRBJ2-7 better, so the J call may be wrong. The CDR3 is 14 residues long. Germline V gives CDR1 LNHDA, CDR2 SQIVND (reference sequence). The CDR3 loop is CASSVDRGPYEQYF. In nucleotides, the CDR3 is TGTGCCAGTAGTGTGGACAGGGGGCCGTACGAGCAGTACTTC.

V is TRBV5-4 and J is TRBJ1-1, with D perhaps TRBD1 (6 bases). Trimming took 1 base from V and 2 from J, leaving 12 bases between them. The CDR3 covers 15 residues. Per the germline V gene, CDR1 is SGHNT and CDR2 is YYREEE (reference sequence). The chain's CDR3 is CASSLTGLSNTEAFF. The CDR3 nucleotides are TGTGCCAGCAGCTTGACAGGGCTTTCTAACACTGAAGCTTTCTTT.

V gene TRBV6-5 combines with J gene TRBJ1-1; tentatively, D is TRBD1 (6 bases). Between the trimmed V and J ends, which lost 2 bases and 1 base, there was a span of 11 bases. The CDR3 is made up of 15 amino acids. Germline CDR1 reads MNHEY; CDR2 reads SVGAGI. The chain's CDR3 is CASSYRDTQNTEAFF. In nucleotides, the CDR3 is TGTGCCAGCAGTTACAGGGACACACAGAACACTGAAGCTTTCTTT.

The CDR3 loop reads CASSLGVNQPQHF. The CDR3 DNA follows: TGTGCCAGCAGTTTAGGAGTCAATCAGCCCCAGCATTTT. The rearrangement joins TRBV28 to TRBJ1-5; the D is unclear. The CDR3 runs 13 residues. CDR1 is MDHEN and CDR2 is SYDVKM in the germline V gene. Trimming pared 2 bases from V and 3 bases from J, leaving 5 bases between.

The V gene is TRBV11-1, the J gene TRBJ2-1; a weak D match, TRBD2 (5 bases). This CDR3 comprises 15 residues. Germline V gene lookup returns CDR1 SGHAT and CDR2 FQDESV (reference sequence). The V gene lost 7 bases and the J gene lost 2 bases, with 15 bases spanning the gap. The CDR3 coding sequence is TGTGCCAGCATCCCAACCACCGGGGCCTACAATGAGCAGTTCTTC. Amino acids: CASIPTTGAYNEQFF.

CDR3 bases: TGTGCCAGCAGCTTGGGTCTCTCAGGGGGCTCTGAAGCTTTCTTT. It yields the protein CASSLGLSGGSEAFF. The chain has TRBV5-4 and TRBJ1-1, with 8 bases lining up with TRBD1. The trim removed 0 bases at V and 6 bases at J, leaving 7 bases unmatched. Germline assignment: CDR1 SGHNT and CDR2 YYREEE (reference sequence). The CDR3 loop spans 15 amino acids. The full variable domain, completed using reference TRBV5-4 and TRBJ1-1, is ETGVTQSPTHLIKTRGQQVTLRCSSQSGHNTVSWYQQALGQGPQFIFQYYREEENGRGNFPPRFSGLQFPNYSSELNVNALELDDSALYLCASSLGLSGGSEAFFGQGTRLTVV.

The chain joins TRBV6-1 to TRBJ2-5; D is unresolved. Trimming took off 6 bases at V and 4 bases at J, with 18 bases between the two ends. CDR1 is MNHNS and CDR2 is SASEGT in the germline V gene. This CDR3 region has 15 residues. CDR3 in DNA: TGTGCCAGCAGCCTAGACCGAAGTAGTACAGAGACCCAGTACTTC. Translated: CASSLDRSSTETQYF.

As regards this clone: A read error may produce the germline difference seen at one junction end. CDR3 bases: TGTTCCAGCAGCTGGACAGGGGGCACTAATGAAAAACTGTTTTTT. It encodes CSSSWTGGTNEKLFF. J is TRBJ1-4 and V is TRBV7-9; 11 nucleotides agree with TRBD1. Germline CDR1 is SEHNR and CDR2 is FQNEAQ (reference sequence). The CDR3 contains 15 residues.

This chain uses TRBV7-9 with TRBJ1-6; D gene uncertain. Germline-derived CDR1 and CDR2 are SEHNR and FQNEAQ (reference sequence). The V and J ends lost 4 bases and 0 bases respectively, with 7 bases between them. This CDR3 has 15 residues. Here the CDR3 reads CASSSYSSYNSPLHF. The CDR3 nucleotides are TGTGCCAGCAGCTCGTACAGCTCCTATAATTCACCCCTCCACTTT.